This T cell receptor (beta chain) was retrieved from a study of blood T cells in healthy people across ages. Notes on the study in general: Age brought a roughly linear fall in TCR beta diversity measured per million T cells.

About this clonotype: Its target is unknown.

The germline CDR1 and CDR2 sequences are MDHEN and SYDVKM. This CDR3 has 18 amino acids. Trimming shortened V by 1 base and J by 7 bases, and 23 bases separated the two germline ends. The use of a sample-barcoded 5' primer and a J-beta primer mix characterized a second PCR of roughly 6 to 11 cycles. All samples gave at least 2.5 million CDR3-containing paired-end reads. MiXCR was run by TCRdb on the 5' RACE reads, yielding one entry per CDR3 protein. Here the sample spans approximately 850,000 distinct CDR3 sequences, around 45% being singletons. The receptor comes from a man in his 60s in good health. V is TRBV28 and J is TRBJ2-1; D gene ambiguous. Input material: blood. The CDR3 loop is CASSLSGLLSSLGNEQFF. CDR3 DNA sequence: TGTGCCAGCAGTTTATCCGGTTTGTTGTCCTCCCTAGGAAATGAGCAGTTCTTC. Based on the CDR3 plus reference TRBV28 and TRBJ2-1, the full variable domain is DVKVTQSSRYLVKRTGEKVFLECVQDMDHENMFWYRQDPGLGLRLIYFSYDVKMKEKGDIPEGYSVSREKKERFSLILESASTNQTSMYLCASSLSGLLSSLGNEQFFGPGTRLTVL.